This T cell receptor beta chain was profiled in a study of blood T cells in healthy people across ages. Healthy Caucasian individuals from Russia aged about 6 to 95 were enrolled as donors. CDR3 size: 15 residues. Trimming took 5 bases from V and 5 from J; bases not matched to a gene: 6. The germline V gene has CDR1 SGHTA and CDR2 FQGNSA. Together with a sample-barcoded 5' primer, a J-beta primer mix was included in a second PCR lasting roughly 6 to 12 cycles. TCRdb redid the calling of the 5' RACE reads with MiXCR, one entry per CDR3 protein. The table has 750,000 to 950,000 distinct CDR3 sequences, approximately 32% seen once; the top ten hold roughly 10%. These same data were also listed under a study on T cells of mothers and their children.

The receptor comes from a middle-aged woman in good health. The sample was blood. The rearrangement joins TRBV7-2 to TRBJ2-1, with 10 bases identical to TRBD1. CDR3 nucleotide sequence: TGTGCCAGCAGCGTGGGGGGACAGGGGCACAATGAGCAGTTCTTC. Its translation is CASSVGGQGHNEQFF.